Below are 16 T cell receptor beta chains sequenced from a single sample in a study of blood T cell repertoires in COVID-19. Produced via immunoSEQ multiplex PCR; TCRdb's table is partial and in-frame only. Altogether around 70,000 clones are present, roughly 79% being singletons, with the ten largest covering 20%. The sequenced sample consisted of peripheral blood. The receptors shown here come from a woman between 65 and 79 years old with acute or convalescent COVID-19.

The chain uses TRBV5-4 and TRBJ2-7; 8 nucleotides line up with TRBD1. Losses at the gene ends were 4 bases for V and 6 bases for J; bases not matched to a gene: 9. CDR3 length: 14 amino acids. Germline CDR1 reads SGHNT; CDR2 reads YYREEE (reference sequence). CDR3 loop: CASSPEPDRGEQYF. CDR3 coding DNA: TGTGCCAGCAGCCCTGAACCCGACAGGGGCGAGCAGTACTTC.

This chain links TRBV5-1 with TRBJ1-2, with 7 bases matching TRBD1. The germline CDR1 and CDR2 sequences are SGHRS and YFSETQ. V dropped 0 bases and J dropped 4; count of bases not matched to a gene: 3. The CDR3 has 14 residues. The CDR3 reads CASSLEGAVYGYTF. CDR3 nucleotide sequence: TGCGCCAGCAGCTTGGAGGGGGCTGTCTATGGCTACACCTTC.

The rearrangement joins TRBV21-1 to TRBJ2-2; TRBD1, the table's D call, was not compared with the DNA. TRBV21-1 is an annotated pseudogene. The CDR3 is 16 residues long. DNA for the CDR3: TGTGCCAGCAGCAAAAGGGGGCAAACTAACACCGGGGAGCTGTTTTTT. As protein: CASSKRGQTNTGELFF.

This clone was seen a handful of times. The chain recombines TRBV29-1 with TRBJ1-5; D is possibly TRBD1 (5 bases). The CDR3 has 12 residues. V shed 4 bases and J shed 3 bases, with 7 bases lying between them. CDR1 and CDR2 from the germline V gene are SQVTM and ANQGSEA. CDR3 nucleotide sequence: TGCAGCGTTGCAGGGAACAATCAGCCCCAGCATTTT. It codes for CSVAGNNQPQHF.

V usage is TRBV11-2 and J usage is TRBJ2-5; 7 nucleotides agree with TRBD2. J gave up 1 base and V 5 bases, and 1 base lay outside the gene matches. The V gene's germline CDR1 is SGHAT and CDR2 FQNNGV. CDR3 length equals 13 residues. The chain's CDR3 is CASSREAQETQYF. The CDR3 nucleotides are TGTGCCAGCAGCCGGGAGGCCCAAGAGACCCAGTACTTC.

The chain employs TRBV3-1 (or the pseudogene TRBV3-2) and TRBJ2-7; the match to TRBD1 covers 9 bases. The germline gives CDR1 LGHDT, CDR2 YNNKEL (reference sequence). This CDR3 is built from 14 residues. V was pared by 3 bases and J by 3 bases, with 3 bases of the junction left unmatched. CDR3 nucleotides: TGTGCCAGCAGCCACCCGACAGGGGGCTACGAGCAGTACTTC. It encodes CASSHPTGGYEQYF.

The chain combines TRBV9 with TRBJ1-1, with D unresolved. Germline V gene data show CDR1 as SGDLS and CDR2 as YYNGEE. This CDR3 region has 14 residues. Trimming left V 6 bases short and J 1 base short, with 13 bases between. The CDR3 sequence: CASTRRGTNTEAFF. CDR3 bases: TGTGCCAGCACCCGTCGGGGTACGAACACTGAAGCTTTCTTT.

In its sample, this clone was seen once. The CDR3 DNA reads as TGTGCCAGCAGTTTATGGGGACAGGGGGCCAATCAGCCCCAGCATTTT. The encoded protein is CASSLWGQGANQPQHF. The gene calls are TRBV27 and TRBJ1-5; 12 nucleotides agree with TRBD1. V shed 1 base and J 3 bases; nucleotides not matched to a gene: 1. Germline values: CDR1 MNHEY, CDR2 SMNVEV (reference sequence). The CDR3 runs 16 residues.

This clone occurred once. V is TRBV6-5 and J is TRBJ1-5; weak D call: TRBD1 (5 bases). The CDR3 is 15 residues long. Germline loops: CDR1 MNHEY, CDR2 SVGAGI. Trimming left V 6 bases short and J 3 bases short, with 15 bases between. CDR3 in amino acids: CASRWGGEPNQPQHF. CDR3 coding DNA: TGTGCCAGCAGGTGGGGGGGGGAACCCAATCAGCCCCAGCATTTT.

The V and J genes are TRBV9 and TRBJ2-2; 10 nucleotides align to TRBD2. The CDR3 length is 16 residues. Looked up from germline, CDR1 is SGDLS and CDR2 is YYNGEE. V was clipped by 2 bases and J by 6 bases; unmatched bases: 7. The CDR3 spells CASSVGTSVGAGELFF. Written as DNA, the CDR3 is TGTGCCAGCAGCGTTGGGACTAGCGTGGGGGCCGGGGAGCTGTTTTTT.

This chain links TRBV29-1 with TRBJ2-3; 8 bases agree with TRBD1. The CDR3 consists of 14 residues. Germline lookup yields CDR1 SQVTM and CDR2 ANQGSEA. Unmatched junction bases numbered 11, after V lost 7 bases and J lost 5 bases. This chain's CDR3 is CSADRQGILDTQYF. The CDR3 DNA sequence: TGCAGCGCTGACCGACAGGGGATTTTAGATACGCAGTATTTT.

The chain joins TRBV20-1 to TRBJ2-5, with 12 bases lining up with TRBD2. Trimming cost V 3 bases and J 2 bases; bases outside gene matches: 1. This CDR3 region has 14 residues. Germline CDR1 reads DFQATT; CDR2 reads SNEGSKA (reference sequence). CDR3 amino acids: CSASGLAGQETQYF. As DNA, the CDR3 is TGCAGTGCTAGTGGACTAGCGGGACAAGAGACCCAGTACTTC.

The chain recombines TRBV4-1 with TRBJ1-1; 8 bases are a match to TRBD1. From germline, CDR1 is MGHRA and CDR2 YSYEKL. With V trimmed by 3 bases and J by 3 bases, 6 bases remained unmatched. The CDR3 contains 15 residues. The CDR3 protein is CASSQAGGGYTEAFF. The CDR3 region has the DNA TGCGCCAGCAGCCAGGCAGGGGGCGGTTACACTGAAGCTTTCTTT.

This clone has a handful of counts. The V gene is TRBV3-1 (or the pseudogene TRBV3-2), the J gene TRBJ1-6; no reliable D call. Germline V gene sequence: CDR1 LGHDT, CDR2 YNNKEL (reference sequence). The V end lost 4 bases, the J end lost 5 bases, and 12 bases lay between the germline ends. This CDR3 has 15 amino acids. CDR3 nucleotides: TGTGCCAGCAGCCTCGGGTCGGGTCATAATTCACCCCTCCACTTT. It specifies CASSLGSGHNSPLHF.

The rearrangement uses TRBV18 and TRBJ2-3; 9 bases are shared with TRBD1. Germline CDR1 KGHSH, CDR2 LQKENI. This CDR3 has 16 residues. The V segment lost 4 bases and the J segment 5 bases; nucleotides outside the gene matches: 10. The CDR3 loop is CASSHQRTGVGDTQYF. In DNA form, the CDR3 reads TGTGCCAGCTCACATCAAAGGACAGGGGTAGGAGATACGCAGTATTTT.

The chain carries TRBV20-1 and TRBJ2-1, with D hard to call. Germline-derived CDR1 and CDR2 are DFQATT and SNEGSKA (reference sequence). CDR3 size: 11 residues. Trimming removed 0 bases from V and 10 bases from J, with 7 bases in between. The CDR3 loop reads CSARDPGEQFF. Here the CDR3 DNA reads TGCAGTGCTAGAGATCCTGGCGAGCAGTTCTTC.